The sample holds a few counts of the clone carrying this T cell receptor (beta chain). As yet, its antigen is unknown. This record belongs to a study of CD8+ T cells in alopecia areata. Regarding treatment: oral pan-JAK inhibitor, 5-10 mg twice daily. Notes on the study in general: The study found higher clonality in lesional than normal scalp, especially in alopecia totalis/universalis.

RNA extraction and reverse transcription yielded cDNA as sequencing template. The repertoire was sequenced with immunoSEQ multiplex PCR; TCRdb's copy has only in-frame clones and lacks some. This sample has 150,000 to 200,000 clones; 58% occur once, and the top ten carry 5.5% to 6%. CDR3 size: 15 residues. Germline V gene lookup returns CDR1 MDHEN and CDR2 SYDVKM. V was pared by 3 bases and J by 0 bases, with 11 bases between. The sample in question was CD4+ T cells sorted from blood, obtained at week 24, from a patient treated with tofacitinib. The receptor was isolated from a human donor with alopecia areata. The rearrangement links TRBV28 to TRBJ2-5; D remains ambiguous. Here the CDR3 reads CASSFLTAYQETQYF. CDR3 in DNA: TGTGCCAGCAGTTTCCTGACCGCGTACCAAGAGACCCAGTACTTC.